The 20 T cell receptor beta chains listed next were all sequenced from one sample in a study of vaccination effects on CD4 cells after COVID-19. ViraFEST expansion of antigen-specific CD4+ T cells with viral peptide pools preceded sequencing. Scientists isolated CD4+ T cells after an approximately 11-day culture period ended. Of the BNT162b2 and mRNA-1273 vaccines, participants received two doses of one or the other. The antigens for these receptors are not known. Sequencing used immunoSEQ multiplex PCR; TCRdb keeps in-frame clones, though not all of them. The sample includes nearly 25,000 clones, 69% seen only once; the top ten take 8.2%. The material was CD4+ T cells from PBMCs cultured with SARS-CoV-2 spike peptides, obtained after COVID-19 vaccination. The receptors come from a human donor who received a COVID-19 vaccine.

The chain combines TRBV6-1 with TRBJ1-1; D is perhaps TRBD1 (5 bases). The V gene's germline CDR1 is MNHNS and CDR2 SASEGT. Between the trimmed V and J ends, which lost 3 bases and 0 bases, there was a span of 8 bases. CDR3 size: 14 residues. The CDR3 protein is CASSEQGLNTEAFF. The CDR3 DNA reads TGTGCCAGCAGTGAGCAGGGTTTGAACACTGAAGCTTTCTTT.

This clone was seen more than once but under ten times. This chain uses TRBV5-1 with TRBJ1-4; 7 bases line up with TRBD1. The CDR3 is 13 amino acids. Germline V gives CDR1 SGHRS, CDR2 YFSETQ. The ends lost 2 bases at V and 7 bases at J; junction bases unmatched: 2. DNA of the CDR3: TGCGCCAGCAGCTTAGGGGGCGGTGAAAAACTGTTTTTT. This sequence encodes CASSLGGGEKLFF. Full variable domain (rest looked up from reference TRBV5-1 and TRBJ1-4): KAGVTQTPRYLIKTRGQQVTLSCSPISGHRSVSWYQQTPGQGLQFLFEYFSETQRNKGNFPGRFSGRQFSNSRSEMNVSTLELGDSALYLCASSLGGGEKLFFGSGTQLSVL.

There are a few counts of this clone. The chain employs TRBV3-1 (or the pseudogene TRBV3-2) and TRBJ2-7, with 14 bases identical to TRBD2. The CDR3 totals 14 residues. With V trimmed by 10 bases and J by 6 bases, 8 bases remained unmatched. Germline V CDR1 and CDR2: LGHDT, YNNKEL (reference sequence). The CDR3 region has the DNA TGTGCCACCGTAGGGACTAGCGGGAGTTCCGAGCAGTACTTC. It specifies CATVGTSGSSEQYF.

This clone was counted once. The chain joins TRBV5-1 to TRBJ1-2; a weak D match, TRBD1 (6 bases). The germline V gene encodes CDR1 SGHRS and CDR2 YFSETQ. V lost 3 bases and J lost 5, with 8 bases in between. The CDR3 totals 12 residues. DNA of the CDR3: TGCGCCAGCAGCTCAGGACAGTATGGCTACACCTTC. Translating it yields CASSSGQYGYTF.

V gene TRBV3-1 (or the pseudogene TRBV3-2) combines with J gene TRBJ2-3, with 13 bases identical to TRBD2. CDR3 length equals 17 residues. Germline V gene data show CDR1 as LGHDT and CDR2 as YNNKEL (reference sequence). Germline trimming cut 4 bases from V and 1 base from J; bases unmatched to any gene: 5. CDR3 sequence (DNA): TGTGCCAGCAGCCCAGAAGGGACTAGCGGGGGCACAGATACGCAGTATTTT. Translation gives CASSPEGTSGGTDTQYF.

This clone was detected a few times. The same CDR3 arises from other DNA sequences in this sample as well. The DNA for the CDR3 is TGTGCCAGCAGTGAAACGGGGATTGGGGAGACCCAGTACTTC. This codes for CASSETGIGETQYF. V gene TRBV6-1 combines with J gene TRBJ2-5, with a tentative D call TRBD2 (5 bases). CDR1 and CDR2 from the germline V gene are MNHNS and SASEGT. The CDR3 covers 14 residues. V gave up 2 bases and J gave up 5 bases, with 12 bases separating them.

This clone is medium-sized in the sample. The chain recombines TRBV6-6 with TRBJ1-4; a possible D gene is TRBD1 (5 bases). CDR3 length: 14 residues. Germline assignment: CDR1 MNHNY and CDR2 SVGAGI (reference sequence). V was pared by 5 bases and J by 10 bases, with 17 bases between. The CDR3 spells CASSQDGGQGKLFF. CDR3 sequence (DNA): TGTGCCAGCAGTCAAGACGGAGGCCAGGGAAAACTGTTTTTT.

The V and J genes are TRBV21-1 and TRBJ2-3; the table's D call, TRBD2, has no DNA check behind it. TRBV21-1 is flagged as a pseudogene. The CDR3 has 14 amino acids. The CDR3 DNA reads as TGTGCCAGCAGTAGGACTAGCGGCACAGATACGCAGTATTTT. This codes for CASSRTSGTDTQYF.

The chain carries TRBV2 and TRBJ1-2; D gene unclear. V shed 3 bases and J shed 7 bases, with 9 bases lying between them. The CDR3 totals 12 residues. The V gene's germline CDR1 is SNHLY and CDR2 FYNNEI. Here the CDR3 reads CASSEMDFGYTF. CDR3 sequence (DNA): TGTGCCAGCAGTGAGATGGATTTTGGCTACACCTTC. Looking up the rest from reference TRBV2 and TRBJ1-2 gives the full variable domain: EPEVTQTPSHQVTQMGQEVILRCVPISNHLYFYWYRQILGQKVEFLVSFYNNEISEKSEIFDDQFSVERPDGSNFTLKIRSTKLEDSAMYFCASSEMDFGYTFGSGTRLTVV.

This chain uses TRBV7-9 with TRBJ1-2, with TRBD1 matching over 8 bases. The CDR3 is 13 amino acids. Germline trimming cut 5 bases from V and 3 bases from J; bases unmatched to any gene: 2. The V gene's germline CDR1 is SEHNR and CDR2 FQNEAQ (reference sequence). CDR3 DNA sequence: TGTGCCAGCAGCCAACAGGGGGACTATGGCTACACCTTC. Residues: CASSQQGDYGYTF.

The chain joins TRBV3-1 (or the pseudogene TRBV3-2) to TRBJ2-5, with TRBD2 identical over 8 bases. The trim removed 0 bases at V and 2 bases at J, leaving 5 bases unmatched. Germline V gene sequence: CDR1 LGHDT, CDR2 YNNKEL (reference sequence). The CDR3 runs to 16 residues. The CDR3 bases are TGTGCCAGCAGCCAAGAGTTAACGGGAGGGCAAGAGACCCAGTACTTC. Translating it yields CASSQELTGGQETQYF.

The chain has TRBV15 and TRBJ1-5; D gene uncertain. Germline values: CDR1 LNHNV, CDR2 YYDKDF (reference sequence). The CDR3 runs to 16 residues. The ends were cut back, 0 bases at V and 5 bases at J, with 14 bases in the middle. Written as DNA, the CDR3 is TGTGCCACCAGCAGAGATTTGGGTCGGCGGTATCAGCCCCAGCATTTT. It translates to CATSRDLGRRYQPQHF.

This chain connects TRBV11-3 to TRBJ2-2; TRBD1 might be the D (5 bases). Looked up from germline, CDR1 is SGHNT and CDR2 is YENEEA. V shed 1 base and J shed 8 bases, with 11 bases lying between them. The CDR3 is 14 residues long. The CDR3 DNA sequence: TGTGCCAGCAGCTTAGGGGGCATCGCTGGGGAGCTGTTTTTT. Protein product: CASSLGGIAGELFF.

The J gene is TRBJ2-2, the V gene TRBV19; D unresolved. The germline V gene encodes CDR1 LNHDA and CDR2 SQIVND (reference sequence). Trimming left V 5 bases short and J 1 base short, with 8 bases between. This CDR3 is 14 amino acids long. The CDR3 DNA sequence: TGTGCCAGTAGTCTCCAACAGAACACCGGGGAGCTGTTTTTT. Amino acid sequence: CASSLQQNTGELFF.

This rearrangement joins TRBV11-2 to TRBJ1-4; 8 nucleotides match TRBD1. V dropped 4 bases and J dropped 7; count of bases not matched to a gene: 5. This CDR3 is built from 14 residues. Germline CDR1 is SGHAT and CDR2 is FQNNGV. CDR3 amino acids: CASSYQGAVEKLFF. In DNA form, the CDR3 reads TGTGCCAGCAGCTATCAGGGGGCGGTTGAAAAACTGTTTTTT. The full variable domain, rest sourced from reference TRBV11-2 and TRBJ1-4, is EAGVAQSPRYKIIEKRQSVAFWCNPISGHATLYWYQQILGQGPKLLIQFQNNGVVDDSQLPKDRFSAERLKGVDSTLKIQPAKLEDSAVYLCASSYQGAVEKLFFGSGTQLSVL.

CDR3 residues: CASSPASGRARTGELFF. The CDR3 DNA is TGTGCCAGTAGCCCAGCTAGCGGGAGGGCGCGAACCGGGGAGCTGTTTTTT. V gene TRBV19 combines with J gene TRBJ2-2; 12 nucleotides align to TRBD2. V shed 6 bases and J 5 bases; nucleotides not matched to a gene: 10. CDR1 is LNHDA, CDR2 SQIVND, per germline (reference sequence). The CDR3 has 17 residues.

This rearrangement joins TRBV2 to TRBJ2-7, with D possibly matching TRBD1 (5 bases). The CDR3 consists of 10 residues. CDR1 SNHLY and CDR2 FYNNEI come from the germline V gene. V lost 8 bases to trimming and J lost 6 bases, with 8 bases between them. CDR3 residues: CASSGREQYF. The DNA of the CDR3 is TGTGCCAGCTCAGGGCGCGAGCAGTACTTC.

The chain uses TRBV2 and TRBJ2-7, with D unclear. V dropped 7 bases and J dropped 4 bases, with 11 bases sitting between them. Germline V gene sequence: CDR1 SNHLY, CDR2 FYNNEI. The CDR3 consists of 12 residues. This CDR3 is CASTLQLYEQYF. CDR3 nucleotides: TGTGCCAGCACCCTCCAATTATACGAGCAGTACTTC.

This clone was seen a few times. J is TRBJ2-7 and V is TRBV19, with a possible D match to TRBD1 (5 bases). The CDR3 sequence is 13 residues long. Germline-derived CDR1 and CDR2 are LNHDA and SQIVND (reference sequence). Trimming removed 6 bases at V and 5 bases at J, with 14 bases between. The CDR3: CASRDDSIHEQYF. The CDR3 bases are TGTGCCAGTAGGGACGACAGTATCCACGAGCAGTACTTC.

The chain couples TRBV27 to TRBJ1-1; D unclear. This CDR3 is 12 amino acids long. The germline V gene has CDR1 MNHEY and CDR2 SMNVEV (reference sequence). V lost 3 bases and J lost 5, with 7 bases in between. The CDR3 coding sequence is TGTGCCAGCAGTTTTTGGGGTACTGAAGCTTTCTTT. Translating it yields CASSFWGTEAFF.